The clone carrying this TCR beta chain was recorded at least ten times. V was cut by 5 bases and J by 7 bases, with 17 bases left in between. The germline V gene encodes CDR1 MDHEN and CDR2 SYDVKM. This CDR3 spans 15 amino acids. The data were obtained in a study of early T cells in non-severe SARS-CoV-2 infection. Study-wide context: Sequencing of unsorted whole blood was done on bulk RNA, leaving chains unpaired.

The TCR library protocol attached unique molecular identifiers to the individual cDNA molecules. TCRdb processed the 5' RACE reads anew with MiXCR; each CDR3 protein has one entry. The sample shows about 44,000 distinct CDR3 sequences, 20% to 25% of them seen only once. This TCR came from an adult who was a healthcare worker with PCR-confirmed SARS-CoV-2 infection or an uninfected control (not recorded which). The V call is TRBV28, the J call TRBJ2-2, with D tentatively TRBD1 (6 bases). The sequencing used whole blood, collected at baseline. CDR3 coding DNA: TGTGCCAGCAGTAGAAGTACAGGGTACTTCGGGGAGCTGTTTTTT. It translates to CASSRSTGYFGELFF.